This T cell receptor (beta chain) was observed in a study of cytomegalovirus exposure and HLA in healthy donors. General study points: Later analysis identified several of the most significant clusters that appeared linked to common viral pathogens.

CDR3 length equals 15 residues. Losses at the gene ends were 6 bases for V and 0 bases for J; bases not matched to a gene: 4. The germline V gene encodes CDR1 MNHEY and CDR2 SVGAGI. Comment on this clone: Its specificity is not known.

The PCR had 60 Vbeta and 13 Jbeta primers. Only in-frame clones appear in the TCRdb table, and some are missing; sequencing was by immunoSEQ multiplex PCR. The sample records about 120,000 clones, approximately 80% being singletons. This chain uses TRBV6-5 with TRBJ1-3, with TRBD1 matching 8 bases. The sequence came from a man over 45 in good health and CMV-seropositive. The sequenced material came from PBMCs. CDR3 in DNA: TGTGCCAGCAGCTTTGACAGGGGCTCTGGAAACACCATATATTTT. This translates into CASSFDRGSGNTIYF.